These 30 T cell receptor beta chains share one sample of origin, sequenced in a study of regulatory T cells in long-lasting Graves disease. Investigators prepared the TCR beta libraries by applying iRepertoire HTBI primers and Arm-PCR of CDR3 regions. From the multiplex PCR reads, TCRdb called clonotypes with MiXCR, one entry per CDR3 protein. Of 600,000 to 650,000 distinct CDR3 sequences in the sample, roughly 15% are singletons; the top ten hold about 20%. Time point reported: newly diagnosed GD, antithyroid drugs for less than 3 months. Researchers made the TCR library from RNA that was extracted from PBMCs. This sample was shared with a second study, whose subject was T cells in Graves' hyperthyroidism and ophthalmopathy.

The sample consisted of peripheral blood mononuclear cells (PBMCs), taken at new diagnosis, from a patient treated with antithyroid drugs. All receptors come from a woman in her 30s with Graves disease.

The sample holds many counts of this clonotype. This rearrangement joins TRBV2 to TRBJ2-1; 10 nucleotides line up with TRBD2. The CDR3 extends over 16 amino acids. Germline CDR1 SNHLY, CDR2 FYNNEI. The V gene end was trimmed by 5 bases and the J gene end by 4 bases; junction bases not matched to a gene: 8. The CDR3 region is CASSNQAGGPYNEQFF. The CDR3 bases are TGTGCCAGCAGTAACCAAGCGGGAGGGCCGTACAATGAGCAGTTCTTC.

This clonotype was counted ten times or more. The chain recombines TRBV7-3 with TRBJ2-1, with 12 bases that match TRBD2. CDR3 length: 16 residues. The V gene end was trimmed by 2 bases and the J gene end by 8 bases; junction bases not matched to a gene: 7. Germline CDR1 and CDR2: SGHTA and FQGTGA. The CDR3 DNA is TGTGCCAGCAGCTTATCCCGACTAGCGGGAGTACATGAGCAGTTCTTC. It encodes CASSLSRLAGVHEQFF.

This clonotype was recorded many times. The V and J genes are TRBV6-1 and TRBJ2-1; 11 bases map to TRBD2. The CDR3 spans 17 residues. V was clipped by 7 bases and J by 6 bases; unmatched bases: 14. From germline, CDR1 is MNHNS and CDR2 SASEGT. For the CDR3, the DNA is TGTGCCAGCACCGATAGCGGGAGGGCCAGGACGGGCAATGAGCAGTTCTTC. Protein sequence: CASTDSGRARTGNEQFF.

This clonotype was detected a few times. The genes are TRBV3-1 and TRBJ1-3; D is unclear. The CDR3 consists of 15 residues. Looked up from germline, CDR1 is LGHDT and CDR2 is YNNKEL (reference sequence). V lost 3 bases and J lost 0, with 9 bases in between. CDR3 sequence (DNA): TGTGCCAGCAGCCAGGATCTGGGCTCTGGAAACACCATATATTTT. This translates into CASSQDLGSGNTIYF. Full variable domain (missing parts from reference TRBV3-1 and TRBJ1-3): DTAVSQTPKYLVTQMGNDKSIKCEQNLGHDTMYWYKQDSKKFLKIMFSYNNKELIINETVPNRFSPKSPDKAHLNLHINSLELGDSAVYFCASSQDLGSGNTIYFGEGSWLTVV.

This clonotype has only a few counts. The V gene is TRBV9, the J gene TRBJ1-3; 9 positions agree with TRBD1. The CDR3 runs 16 residues. The ends lost 3 bases at V and 0 bases at J; junction bases unmatched: 4. Looked up from germline, CDR1 is SGDLS and CDR2 is YYNGEE. The CDR3, as DNA: TGTGCCAGCAGCGGGGACAGGGCATCCTCTGGAAACACCATATATTTT. It is translated as CASSGDRASSGNTIYF.

This clonotype came up many times. CDR3 nucleotide sequence: TGTGCCAGCAGCCTCGGGGGGTCAGATACGCAGTATTTT. Its translation is CASSLGGSDTQYF. The chain carries TRBV7-2 and TRBJ2-3; 7 bases align to TRBD2. The germline V gene has CDR1 SGHTA and CDR2 FQGNSA. CDR3 length: 13 residues. The junction had 3 bases not matched to a gene; V was cut back by 5 bases and J by 4 bases.

This clonotype was seen repeatedly, ten times or more. The chain couples TRBV9 to TRBJ2-3, with 8 bases identical to TRBD2. Germline V gene data show CDR1 as SGDLS and CDR2 as YYNGEE. The CDR3 has 17 amino acids. J gave up 5 bases and V 0 bases, and 11 bases lay outside the gene matches. The CDR3 protein is CASSVEGEREWKDTQYF. DNA for the CDR3: TGTGCCAGCAGCGTAGAGGGCGAGCGGGAGTGGAAAGATACGCAGTATTTT.

This clonotype was counted a few times. This rearrangement joins TRBV12-3 or TRBV12-4 to TRBJ1-2; D gene uncertain. CDR3 length: 14 residues. Trimming shortened V by 1 base and J by 4 bases, and 10 bases separated the two germline ends. CDR3 in DNA: TGTGCCAGCAGTTTAGGCCGCGGGAGCTATGGCTACACCTTC. As protein: CASSLGRGSYGYTF.

This clonotype was counted many times. In DNA, the CDR3 is TGTGCCAGCAGCACCGCCCGACAGGGCAGCTACGAGCAGTACTTC. This encodes CASSTARQGSYEQYF. This chain joins TRBV12-3 or TRBV12-4 and TRBJ2-7, with TRBD1 matching 7 bases. This CDR3 has 15 amino acids. The junction had 11 bases not matched to a gene; V was cut back by 6 bases and J by 3 bases.

This clonotype appeared many times. V and J are TRBV6-1 and TRBJ2-3, with 12 bases fitting TRBD2. V shed 4 bases, J shed 1 base, and the junction held 6 bases outside the gene matches. From germline, CDR1 is MNHNS and CDR2 SASEGT. The length of the CDR3 is 17 residues. CDR3 in amino acids: CASSVTASGRGTDTQYF. The CDR3 nucleotides read TGTGCCAGCAGTGTTACGGCTAGCGGGAGGGGCACAGATACGCAGTATTTT.

The V call is TRBV13, the J call TRBJ2-3, with D possibly matching TRBD2 (5 bases). CDR1 and CDR2 from the germline V gene are PRHDT and FYEKMQ (reference sequence). This CDR3 has 15 residues. V was trimmed by 4 bases and J by 2 bases, leaving 13 bases between them. In DNA form, the CDR3 reads TGTGCCAGCAGCTCCCCCCAGCGGACCACAGATACGCAGTATTTT. This gives the protein CASSSPQRTTDTQYF.

The chain carries TRBV24-1 and TRBJ1-5; 9 bases fit TRBD1. The germline V gene encodes CDR1 KGHDR and CDR2 SFDVKD. The CDR3 runs 16 residues. The J segment lost 6 bases and the V segment lost 2 bases, leaving 7 bases of the junction unmatched. CDR3 sequence reads: CATSDSTGGNVQPQHF. DNA for the CDR3: TGTGCCACCAGTGATTCAACAGGGGGCAATGTTCAGCCCCAGCATTTT.

V usage is TRBV3-1 and J usage is TRBJ1-4, with 7 nucleotides matching TRBD1. Trimming cost V 5 bases and J 4 bases; bases outside gene matches: 7. The germline CDR1 and CDR2 sequences are LGHDT and YNNKEL (reference sequence). This CDR3 region has 15 residues. The DNA of the CDR3 is TGTGCCAGCAGCGATGGGACAGCCCGTAATGAAAAACTGTTTTTT. Encoded protein: CASSDGTARNEKLFF.

This clonotype was observed many times. The rearrangement links TRBV7-3 to TRBJ2-1; D not certain. Germline lookup yields CDR1 SGHTA and CDR2 FQGTGA. V dropped 2 bases and J dropped 12 bases, with 17 bases sitting between them. The CDR3 runs 14 residues. This CDR3 reads CASSLGPSSIGQFF. DNA for the CDR3: TGTGCCAGCAGCTTAGGGCCCAGTTCCATTGGGCAGTTCTTC.

Many counts were recorded for this clonotype. The V gene is TRBV7-9, the J gene TRBJ2-5; D gene uncertain. Trimming removed 2 bases from V and 2 bases from J, with 9 bases in between. The CDR3 consists of 14 residues. The germline gives CDR1 SEHNR, CDR2 FQNEAQ (reference sequence). The CDR3 DNA follows: TGTGCCAGCAGCTTACGGGCTCTGCAAGAGACCCAGTACTTC. As protein: CASSLRALQETQYF.

The chain combines TRBV4-1 with TRBJ2-5, with D possibly being TRBD1 (5 bases). CDR3 length: 17 amino acids. CDR1 and CDR2 from the germline V gene are MGHRA and YSYEKL. Trimming stripped 3 bases from V and 3 bases from J, with 20 bases between. The CDR3 reads CASSHGSIGASEETQYF. CDR3 in DNA: TGCGCCAGCAGCCATGGCTCGATAGGGGCCTCAGAAGAGACCCAGTACTTC.

This clonotype was picked up one time. CDR3 sequence (DNA): TGTGCCACCAGTGACGAATTAAACACCATATATTTT. Translating gives CATSDELNTIYF. The chain employs TRBV24-1 and TRBJ1-3; D is undetermined. CDR1 KGHDR and CDR2 SFDVKD come from the germline V gene. Trimming pared 4 bases from V and 6 bases from J, leaving 6 bases between. The CDR3 consists of 12 residues.

This clonotype was seen repeatedly, ten times or more. The chain joins TRBV30 to TRBJ2-1, with 11 bases aligning to TRBD2. The length of the CDR3 is 16 residues. V trimming: 2 bases; J trimming: 3 bases; junction bases outside the gene matches: 6. CDR1 is GTSNPN, CDR2 SVGIG, per germline (reference sequence). DNA of the CDR3: TGTGCCTGGAGTAAACTAGGGACTAGCGGCTACAATGAGCAGTTCTTC. Translating gives CAWSKLGTSGYNEQFF.

This clonotype was found once. V is TRBV28 and J is TRBJ2-3; a weak D match, TRBD2 (5 bases). CDR1 is MDHEN, CDR2 SYDVKM, per germline. The V and J ends lost 4 bases and 1 base respectively, with 21 bases between them. This CDR3 comprises 18 residues. CDR3 in DNA: TGTGCCAGCAGTTCCCTGGAGGCTTACCAAGAGGGCACAGATACGCAGTATTTT. Protein sequence: CASSSLEAYQEGTDTQYF. The entire variable domain, with the rest obtained from reference TRBV28 and TRBJ2-3, is as follows: DVKVTQSSRYLVKRTGEKVFLECVQDMDHENMFWYRQDPGLGLRLIYFSYDVKMKEKGDIPEGYSVSREKKERFSLILESASTNQTSMYLCASSSLEAYQEGTDTQYFGPGTRLTVL.

This clonotype was seen repeatedly, ten times or more. The gene calls are TRBV12-3 or TRBV12-4 and TRBJ2-3; 11 bases are a match to TRBD2. The CDR3 consists of 15 residues. Trimming removed 6 bases from V and 8 bases from J; junction bases left unmatched: 10. CDR3 DNA sequence: TGTGCCAGCAGACCCGATAGCGGGAGGGCCTTTACGCAGTATTTT. It is translated as CASRPDSGRAFTQYF.

The chain has TRBV6-5 and TRBJ1-6; 9 bases line up with TRBD1. Trimming at V came to 4 bases and at J to 6 bases, leaving 4 bases not matched to a gene. The CDR3 is 15 amino acids. Germline V gives CDR1 MNHEY, CDR2 SVGAGI. The CDR3 protein is CASSSGTGFNSPLHF. For the CDR3, the DNA is TGTGCCAGCAGTTCCGGGACAGGGTTTAATTCACCCCTCCACTTT.

This clonotype was seen a few times. The chain employs TRBV29-1 and TRBJ1-6, with 8 bases matching TRBD1. This CDR3 comprises 15 residues. The germline V gene encodes CDR1 SQVTM and CDR2 ANQGSEA. The J segment lost 10 bases and the V segment lost 6 bases, leaving 14 bases of the junction unmatched. The CDR3 coding sequence is TGCAGCGTACGGGAGGCAGGGGGCGACAGCTCACCCCTCCACTTT. Its protein is CSVREAGGDSSPLHF.

The gene calls are TRBV4-1 and TRBJ1-5, with a possible D match to TRBD1 (5 bases). The CDR3 has 16 amino acids. V dropped 1 base and J dropped 1 base, with 11 bases sitting between them. CDR1 and CDR2 (germline): MGHRA, YSYEKL. The chain's CDR3 is CASSQGWGGSNQPQHF. The CDR3 nucleotides read TGCGCCAGCAGCCAAGGGTGGGGCGGAAGCAATCAGCCCCAGCATTTT.

This clonotype was observed at least ten times. V usage is TRBV12-3 or TRBV12-4 and J usage is TRBJ2-7; TRBD2 matches 9 bases. CDR3 length: 16 amino acids. The V gene end was trimmed by 2 bases and the J gene end by 3 bases; junction bases not matched to a gene: 8. CDR3 DNA: TGTGCCAGCAGTTTACAACTAGCGGGCAGGGGCTACGAGCAGTACTTC. Protein sequence: CASSLQLAGRGYEQYF.

The chain has TRBV28 and TRBJ2-7; 9 positions agree with TRBD2. V shed 8 bases, J shed 5 bases, and the junction held 10 bases outside the gene matches. Germline V gene data show CDR1 as MDHEN and CDR2 as SYDVKM. The CDR3 contains 14 residues. CDR3 coding DNA: TGTGCCAGCCGAATAGCGGGAGCCGGCAACGAGCAGTACTTC. Protein: CASRIAGAGNEQYF.

This clonotype was observed a handful of times. Possible read error: a much larger clone is one base away. This chain connects TRBV6-1 to TRBJ1-5; no clear D gene. Trimming cost V 4 bases and J 7 bases, with 11 bases left between them. The CDR3 has 13 amino acids. Per germline, CDR1 MNHNS and CDR2 SASEGT. In DNA, the CDR3 is TGTGCCAGCAGTGTGTCACGGATCCAGCCCCAGCATTTT. Translating gives CASSVSRIQPQHF.

Ten or more counts support this clonotype. V is TRBV29-1 and J is TRBJ1-2, with 8 bases aligning to TRBD1. This CDR3 contains 12 residues. The junction had 7 bases not matched to a gene; V was cut back by 5 bases and J by 8 bases. Per germline, CDR1 SQVTM and CDR2 ANQGSEA. The CDR3 nucleotides are TGCAGCGTTAACAGGGGGGTAGAAGGCTACACCTTC. It is translated as CSVNRGVEGYTF.

On this clonotype: One base away lies a much larger clone, so this may be a sequencing read error. The chain uses TRBV2 and TRBJ1-1; D gene uncertain. Per germline, CDR1 SNHLY and CDR2 FYNNEI. CDR3 length: 13 residues. In DNA, the CDR3 is TGTGCCAGCGCTAAGGACTTTCGCACTGAAGCTCTCTTT. Residues: CASAKDFRTEALF.

V and J are TRBV6-2 or TRBV6-3 and TRBJ1-1; D unresolved. Trimming left V 7 bases short and J 0 bases short, with 15 bases between. Germline V CDR1 and CDR2: MNHEY, SVGEGT. CDR3 length equals 15 residues. The CDR3 DNA is TGTGCCAGCACTACACAGCAGCTCATGAACACTGAAGCTTTCTTT. Translating it yields CASTTQQLMNTEAFF.

Notes on this clonotype: Possible read error: a much larger clone is one base away. This chain joins TRBV6-1 and TRBJ1-6; 7 bases map to TRBD1. Trimming cost V 6 bases and J 4 bases; bases outside gene matches: 3. The CDR3 loop spans 14 amino acids. Germline V gene sequence: CDR1 MNHNS, CDR2 SASEGT. The CDR3 spells CASSTGQYNSPLHF. DNA for the CDR3: TGTGCCAGCAGCACGGGACAGTATAATTCACCCCTCCACTTT.